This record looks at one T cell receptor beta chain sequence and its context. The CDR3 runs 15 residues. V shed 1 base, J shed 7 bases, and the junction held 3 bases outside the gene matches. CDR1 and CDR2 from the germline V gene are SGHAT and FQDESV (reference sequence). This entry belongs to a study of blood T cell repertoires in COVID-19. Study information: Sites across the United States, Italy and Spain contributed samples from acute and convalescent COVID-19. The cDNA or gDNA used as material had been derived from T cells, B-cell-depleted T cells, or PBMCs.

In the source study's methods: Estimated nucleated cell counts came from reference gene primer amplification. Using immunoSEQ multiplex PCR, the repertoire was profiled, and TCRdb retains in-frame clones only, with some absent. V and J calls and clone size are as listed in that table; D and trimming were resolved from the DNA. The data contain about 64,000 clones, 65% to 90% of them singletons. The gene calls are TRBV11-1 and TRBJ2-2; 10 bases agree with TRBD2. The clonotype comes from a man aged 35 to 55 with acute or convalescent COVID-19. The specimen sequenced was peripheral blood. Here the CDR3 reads CASSLVAGGLGELFF. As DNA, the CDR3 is TGTGCCAGCAGCTTAGTAGCGGGGGGTCTCGGGGAGCTGTTTTTT.